The 6 T cell receptor beta chains below all came from one sample that was sequenced in a study of cytomegalovirus exposure and HLA in healthy donors. In the PCR, 60 Vbeta and 13 Jbeta primers were used. Only in-frame clones appear in the TCRdb table, and some are missing; sequencing was by immunoSEQ multiplex PCR. Seen here are around 150,000 clones, about 72% observed once, and the top ten hold roughly 2.1%. Material for sequencing was PBMCs. The receptors here all came from a man in his forties in good health and CMV-seronegative.

The chain recombines TRBV4-3 with TRBJ1-1; TRBD1 aligns across 7 bases. The ends lost 0 bases at V and 11 bases at J; junction bases unmatched: 6. Germline CDR1 LGHNA, CDR2 YSLEER. The CDR3 is 13 residues long. The CDR3 DNA reads TGCGCCAGCAGCCAAGATGGAGGCAGGGGGGCTTTCTTT. Its translation: CASSQDGGRGAFF.

The chain is built from TRBV19 and TRBJ1-2, with 8 positions matching TRBD1. The germline CDR1 and CDR2 sequences are LNHDA and SQIVND (reference sequence). This CDR3 contains 16 residues. V shed 4 bases and J 1 base; nucleotides not matched to a gene: 8. CDR3 in amino acids: CASSRGLDRGNYGYTF. CDR3 in DNA: TGTGCCAGTAGTAGAGGGCTCGACAGGGGTAACTATGGCTACACCTTC.

The chain carries TRBV28 and TRBJ1-1, with D unclear. Trimming removed 7 bases from V and 4 bases from J, with 7 bases in between. The germline V gene has CDR1 MDHEN and CDR2 SYDVKM. This CDR3 is 11 amino acids long. CDR3 in DNA: TGTGCCAGCAACACCTTCACTGAAGCTTTCTTT. This codes for CASNTFTEAFF.

The chain joins TRBV5-1 to TRBJ2-7, with TRBD1 identical over 8 bases. The trim removed 0 bases at V and 5 bases at J, leaving 10 bases unmatched. The CDR3 runs to 16 residues. The germline CDR1 and CDR2 sequences are SGHRS and YFSETQ. CDR3 bases: TGCGCCAGCAGCTTGGGATCCGACAGGGGAAGGAACGAGCAGTACTTC. Its protein is CASSLGSDRGRNEQYF.

This chain connects TRBV9 to TRBJ2-2; D not resolved. Germline V lookup: CDR1 SGDLS, CDR2 YYNGEE. The CDR3 is made up of 17 amino acids. Trimming shortened V by 0 bases and J by 5 bases, and 17 bases separated the two germline ends. The chain's CDR3 is CASSVAVPASRTGELFF. CDR3 nucleotides: TGTGCCAGCAGCGTAGCTGTCCCAGCCTCGAGGACCGGGGAGCTGTTTTTT.

This sequence joins TRBV5-6 and TRBJ2-7, with 11 bases aligning to TRBD1. This CDR3 has 15 residues. Germline assignment: CDR1 SGHDT and CDR2 YYEEEE. V lost 4 bases to trimming and J lost 1 base; unmatched junction nucleotides: 4. CDR3 in DNA: TGTGCCAGCAGCGCAGGACAGGGGGCTTCCTACGAGCAGTACTTC. Encoded protein: CASSAGQGASYEQYF.